What follows is one TCR beta chain and its context. Its cognate antigen is unknown. Individually, cDNA molecules had unique molecular identifiers attached to them. TCRdb re-called the 5' RACE reads through MiXCR, storing one row per CDR3 protein. The sample has tens of thousands of distinct CDR3 sequences, 10% seen once. This sample was included in a study of early T cells in non-severe SARS-CoV-2 infection. Study-wide background: It was bulk RNA from unsorted whole blood that was sequenced, and the chains were unpaired.

Deletions cut 7 bases from V and 10 bases from J, with 19 bases between. This CDR3 region has 14 residues. General study results and limits: Matches to VDJdb favored anti-spike CD8 responses and missed private and CD4 specificities.

V gene TRBV12-3 or TRBV12-4 combines with J gene TRBJ1-4; D is unresolved. The starting material was whole blood, obtained at baseline. This TCR was recovered from an adult who was a healthcare worker with PCR-confirmed SARS-CoV-2 infection or an uninfected control (not recorded which). Written as DNA, the CDR3 is TGTGCCAGCAACTCCGGTTGGCCGGCAGGAAAACTGTTTTTT. Translated, it gives CASNSGWPAGKLFF.